This is a list of T cell receptor beta chains from one sample in a study of B cell selection in AIRE deficiency. Using immunoSEQ multiplex PCR, the repertoire was profiled, and TCRdb retains in-frame clones only, with some absent. The sample lists some 21,000 clones, over 90% seen once, with roughly 1.9% in the top ten. The sequencing sample was made of Tregs sorted from PBMCs. The receptor set was obtained from a human donor with AIRE deficiency. CDR3s leave out the opening cysteine and the closing phenylalanine or tryptophan. Each record gives: V gene, D gene, CDR3 protein. The D gene is left open where the match is weak.

TRBV18	NA	ASSPRDGTGELF
TRBV10-3	TRBD2	AISASGGYEQF
TRBV13	TRBD1	ASSPRTGRLYEQY
TRBV28	NA	ASSLSGFNEKLF
TRBV2	NA	ASRLYYEQY
TRBV5-5	NA	ASSLPGTDTQY
TRBV6-1	NA	ASRDSLSSGNTIY
TRBV7-3	TRBD2	ASSLSRTERGYNEQF
TRBV21-1	NA	ASSRRDRAVTSGRGYT
TRBV27	TRBD1	ASMGVGQSGEQY
TRBV6-1	TRBD1	ASSRQGTNEKLF
TRBV10-3	TRBD1	ATLPRTGGVIGYGYT
TRBV28	TRBD2	ASSSSGGYEQY
TRBV2	NA	ASSESAIAAARAH
TRBV5-5	NA	ASRPRNTEAF
TRBV4-2	NA	ASSQDVGRAF
TRBV7-9	NA	ASSLYDIQETQY
TRBV7-2	TRBD1	ASSPGTVNYEQY
TRBV25-1	NA	ASRPSPLYNEQF
TRBV6-5	NA	ASSYGLEQPQH
TRBV2	TRBD1	ASRLGTGGFYGYT
TRBV4-3	NA	ASSQDSRVGAF
TRBV9	TRBD1	ASSSGQGRKTQY
TRBV27	NA	ASSLGGPIYEQY
TRBV6-1	TRBD1	ASLDRASTYEQY
TRBV11-1	TRBD2	ASSPTVVLAGNTGELF
TRBV7-9	NA	ASSRITEQF
TRBV5-4	NA	ASSSNGPIENYGYT
TRBV10-3	NA	AIAGTGNTIY
TRBV7-2	NA	ASSLLAREQF
TRBV25-1	NA	ASSEPPERGNEQF
TRBV4-3	TRBD1	ASSQRTGDQPQH
TRBV7-8	NA	ASSRTMNEQF
TRBV2	NA	ASSGGNQPQH
TRBV4-2	TRBD1	ASSQFRDRVTDTQY
TRBV7-3	TRBD1	ASSLTGGAQPQH
TRBV6-5	NA	ASSYRRGTEAF
TRBV2	TRBD1	ASHEGGLQGGYEQY
TRBV5-1	TRBD1	ASSFIRGGASEAF
TRBV2	NA	ASAPLGFPTGELF
TRBV18	NA	ASSPGLAGFTGELF
TRBV27	TRBD1	ASSFSDRWANEQY
TRBV11-2	NA	ASSPGPNTDTQY
TRBV7-9	NA	ASSLGTGWQETQY
TRBV27	NA	ASSPWGLWETQY
TRBV28	NA	ASSLPGIVEAF
TRBV11-1	NA	ASSQTGTNYEQY
TRBV29-1	NA	SGGNDEQY
TRBV5-4	TRBD2	ASSSLAGGSTGELF
TRBV27	TRBD2	ASSYPGGNEQF
TRBV10-3	NA	ATQEPGIAGELF
TRBV6-1	TRBD1	ASLRDRGTYEQY